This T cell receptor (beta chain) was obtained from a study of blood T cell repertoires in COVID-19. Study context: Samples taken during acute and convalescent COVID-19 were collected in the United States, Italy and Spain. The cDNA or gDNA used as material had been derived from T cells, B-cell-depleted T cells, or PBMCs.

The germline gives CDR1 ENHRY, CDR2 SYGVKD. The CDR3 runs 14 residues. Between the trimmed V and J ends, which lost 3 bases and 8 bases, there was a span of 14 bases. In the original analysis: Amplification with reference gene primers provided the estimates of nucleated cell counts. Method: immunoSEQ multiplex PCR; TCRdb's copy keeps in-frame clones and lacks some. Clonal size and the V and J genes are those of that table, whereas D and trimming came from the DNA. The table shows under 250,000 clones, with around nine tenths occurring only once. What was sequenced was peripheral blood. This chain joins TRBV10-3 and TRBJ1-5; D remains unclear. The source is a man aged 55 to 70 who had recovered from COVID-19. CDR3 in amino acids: CAISEETSAEPQHF. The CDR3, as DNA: TGTGCCATCAGTGAAGAGACCTCTGCGGAGCCCCAGCATTTT.